This T cell receptor (beta chain) comes out of a study of T cell responses to AZD1222 COVID-19 vaccine (dated by TCRdb to the early 2020s). Broadly, across the study: AZD1222 recipients with second doses at about 4 weeks or about 12 weeks were pooled, because spike-specific TCR depth and breadth did not differ between schedules. A total of 233 trial participants underwent TCR sequencing, of whom about 210 received two doses of AZD1222 and 26 received two doses of the MenACWY control vaccine. Trial participants were enrolled into age subgroups of 18-55, 56-69 and 70-plus years, which contained about 150, 27 and 61 TCR-sequenced participants, respectively. What the authors observed across the whole study: Because no day 14 peak-response samples were available, the repertoires could be characterized only after the peak T cell response. Vaccine-associated CD4 TCRs spanned the whole spike protein, with dominant responses in regions 160-218 and 743-854. Most participants were white British and females outnumbered males, and the authors suggested that clonal diversity may have been underestimated. Reportedly, close to half of the unique spike-specific TCRs recognized epitopes lying outside the regions that are mutated in the B.1.351 and B.1.1.7 variants. Spike-specific TCR breadth and depth rose significantly after two AZD1222 doses compared with day 0 and with MenACWY recipients. Conclusions about previously exposed vaccinees were limited because only a handful of AZD1222 recipients were SARS-CoV-2 seropositive at baseline. The 56-69-year group was small, and its depth increase did not reach significance, likely because of low power.

CDR1 MNHEY and CDR2 SVGEGT were looked up in the germline V gene. The CDR3 covers 17 residues, taking in both the cysteine and the phenylalanine. The CDR3 DNA has 51 bases and is translated from base 1. Trimming takes 0 bases off V and 3 bases off J; junction bases not matched to a gene: 4. The intended sense of this specimen's time point label: baseline before first vaccination. Vaccinee samples came from UK trials COV001 and COV002, including a single-blind randomized controlled phase 2/3 trial of AZD1222 (ChAdOx1 nCoV-19) in healthy adults. For TCRbeta chain sequencing, PBMC samples from trial participants were taken at day 0 and at day 28 after the second dose. A note on this clone: Its antigen target is currently unknown. No quality values exist for individual bases; no much larger clone is one base distant.

The CDR3 regions of human TCRbeta chains were subjected to immunosequencing. The authors processed their data as follows. TCRs in the repertoires were compared against a reference library of SARS-CoV-2-specific TCRs that had been generated with the MIRA antigen-specificity platform. Breadth was defined as the fraction of unique TCRs that were SARS-CoV-2-associated, and depth was defined as the fraction of total T cells that were SARS-CoV-2-associated. Using the MIRA data, every spike-specific TCR was mapped to the spike region that the TCR reacted to and assigned to either a CD4 or a CD8 class. Log10-transformed breadth and depth values were compared by one-way ANOVA with Sidak's multiple comparisons tests. This is the immuneACCESS table as TCRdb keeps it, with only in-frame sequences that have V and J called. A part of the clones is gone; compared with another copy, unresolved V genes explain less than half, and the rest is unexplained. The V and J calls and clone size come from that table; D and trimming were worked out from the DNA. This sample comprises 150,000 to 200,000 clones, just under 95% of them detected only once. The ten largest make up 0.7% to 0.9% of the sample.

The chain is encoded by TRBV6-2 or TRBV6-3 joined to TRBJ1-6, with 8 central nucleotides matching TRBD1. The receptor's source is an adult in good health. Sample: peripheral blood, taken on day 0 of AZD1222 vaccination. The CDR3 in this case is CASSYSRTGSYNSPLHF. The nucleotide sequence reads as follows: TGTGCCAGCAGTTACTCACGGACAGGGAGCTATAATTCACCCCTCCACTTT.